The 23 T cell receptor beta chains below come from one sample, sequenced in a study of Ad26.COV2.S vaccination and SARS-CoV-2 variants. Treatment reported: roughly 18 received Ad26.COV2.S at low or high dose, single or two shots; several received placebo; per-sample allocation not given. Sampling was done on day 63 after the first vaccine or placebo injection. The method was immunoSEQ multiplex PCR; TCRdb's version includes in-frame clones alone and lacks a portion of them. The table shows about 680,000 clones, with around 90% occurring only once. The material sequenced was peripheral blood, taken in a trial of Ad26.COV2.S vaccine versus placebo. These receptors were taken from a person aged 18-60 years who received the Ad26.COV2.S COVID-19 vaccine or a placebo.

The chain recombines TRBV5-5 with TRBJ1-4; TRBD1 matches 7 bases. V lost 4 bases, J lost 6 bases, and 9 bases stayed unmatched. Germline V gives CDR1 SGHKS, CDR2 YYEKEE (reference sequence). This CDR3 is 15 amino acids long. The CDR3 loop is CASSRGQTKDEKLFF. CDR3 coding DNA: TGTGCCAGCAGCAGGGGACAGACGAAAGATGAAAAACTGTTTTTT. Together with reference TRBV5-5 and TRBJ1-4, the CDR3 gives the full variable domain: DAGVTQSPTHLIKTRGQQVTLRCSPISGHKSVSWYQQVLGQGPQFIFQYYEKEERGRGNFPDRFSARQFPNYSSELNVNALLLGDSALYLCASSRGQTKDEKLFFGSGTQLSVL.

The chain employs TRBV7-9 and TRBJ2-5; D is uncertain. Germline V gene data show CDR1 as SEHNR and CDR2 as FQNEAQ (reference sequence). The CDR3 covers 12 residues. V dropped 6 bases and J dropped 5 bases, with 10 bases sitting between them. CDR3 residues: CASRGVVETQYF. In DNA form, the CDR3 reads TGTGCCAGCAGGGGTGTAGTGGAGACCCAGTACTTC.

As to this clone: A much larger clone is a single base away; this may be a read error. Other nucleotide sequences in the sample specify the same CDR3. The gene calls are TRBV7-9 and TRBJ2-7; D unclear. The CDR3 sequence is 12 residues long. Germline CDR1 is SEHNR and CDR2 is FQNEAQ (reference sequence). V was clipped by 5 bases and J by 1 base, with 6 bases between them. This CDR3 reads CASSPRSYEQYF. DNA for the CDR3: TGTGCCAGCAGCCCCCGATCCTACGAGCAGTACTTC.

This chain uses TRBV6-5 with TRBJ2-3; D uncertain. Germline CDR1 reads MNHEY; CDR2 reads SVGAGI. V was shortened by 5 bases and J by 5 bases, with 14 bases between the two germline ends. CDR3 length equals 14 residues. This CDR3 is CASSLIVVGDTQYF. In DNA form, the CDR3 reads TGTGCCAGCAGTCTGATAGTGGTTGGAGATACGCAGTATTTT.

The chain links TRBV7-8 to TRBJ2-7; D is uncertain. Per the germline V gene, CDR1 is SGHVS and CDR2 is FQNEAQ. V lost 5 bases, J lost 5 bases, and 22 bases lay in between. The CDR3 consists of 16 residues. DNA of the CDR3: TGTGCCAGCAGCCTACGCTTCGCAGCCACCGCGAACGAGCAGTACTTC. It specifies CASSLRFAATANEQYF.

For the CDR3, the DNA is TGTGCCAGTAGTAGGAGGACTGAAGCTTTCTTT. Encoded protein: CASSRRTEAFF. The genes are TRBV19 and TRBJ1-1; no clear D. V gave up 4 bases and J gave up 5 bases, with 5 bases separating them. The CDR3 has 11 residues. CDR1 and CDR2 from the germline V gene are LNHDA and SQIVND (reference sequence).

The rearrangement uses TRBV10-3 and TRBJ2-1, with 9 bases aligning to TRBD1. From germline, CDR1 is ENHRY and CDR2 SYGVKD. The CDR3 is 14 residues long. V shed 6 bases and J 7 bases; nucleotides not matched to a gene: 7. The CDR3 loop is CAIRTQGAQNEQFF. CDR3 sequence (DNA): TGTGCCATCAGGACACAGGGGGCGCAAAATGAGCAGTTCTTC.

The gene calls are TRBV2 and TRBJ1-1, with 8 positions matching TRBD1. Germline CDR1 is SNHLY and CDR2 is FYNNEI. CDR3 size: 14 residues. V was clipped by 6 bases and J by 4 bases; unmatched bases: 7. CDR3 region: CASRVDRVGTEAFF. The CDR3 nucleotides are TGTGCCAGCAGGGTGGACAGGGTCGGCACTGAAGCTTTCTTT.

This chain uses TRBV19 with TRBJ1-6; TRBD1 agrees at 9 bases. Germline V gives CDR1 LNHDA, CDR2 SQIVND (reference sequence). The V segment lost 4 bases and the J segment 6 bases; nucleotides outside the gene matches: 4. CDR3 size: 15 residues. In nucleotides, the CDR3 is TGTGCCAGTAGTACTACAGGGGGCTCTAATTCACCCCTCCACTTT. Protein sequence: CASSTTGGSNSPLHF.

The genes are TRBV7-8 and TRBJ2-4; D perhaps matches TRBD1 (6 bases). This CDR3 comprises 15 residues. Trimming stripped 0 bases from V and 1 base from J, with 7 bases between. CDR1 is SGHVS and CDR2 is FQNEAQ in the germline V gene. The CDR3: CASSLAQGAKNIQYF. The CDR3 DNA sequence: TGTGCCAGCAGCTTAGCGCAGGGGGCCAAAAACATTCAGTACTTC.

The chain combines TRBV30 with TRBJ1-1; D gene ambiguous. V was trimmed by 3 bases and J by 0 bases, leaving 2 bases between them. Per germline, CDR1 GTSNPN and CDR2 SVGIG (reference sequence). The length of the CDR3 is 11 residues. CDR3 bases: TGTGCCTGGAGAATGAACACTGAAGCTTTCTTT. Protein: CAWRMNTEAFF.

The sample holds many counts of this clone. The chain combines TRBV7-8 with TRBJ1-6; D is possibly TRBD1 (6 bases). The V end lost 3 bases, the J end lost 9 bases, and 9 bases lay between the germline ends. Germline V gene sequence: CDR1 SGHVS, CDR2 FQNEAQ. CDR3 size: 13 residues. CDR3 sequence reads: CASSFSGASPLHF. CDR3 DNA: TGTGCCAGCAGCTTTTCAGGGGCTTCACCCCTCCACTTT.

CDR3 protein: CASSPVTGGFNEQFF. The CDR3 nucleotides read TGTGCCAGCTCACCGGTGACAGGGGGTTTCAATGAGCAGTTCTTC. The chain recombines TRBV18 with TRBJ2-1; TRBD1 agrees at 9 bases. From germline, CDR1 is KGHSH and CDR2 LQKENI. V shed 3 bases and J 6 bases; nucleotides not matched to a gene: 6. CDR3 length: 15 amino acids.

A word on this clone: The same CDR3 can be traced to other DNA sequences in this sample. V gene TRBV5-4 combines with J gene TRBJ2-5, with TRBD1 matching 7 bases. This CDR3 comprises 14 residues. The germline gives CDR1 SGHNT, CDR2 YYREEE (reference sequence). J gave up 5 bases and V 4 bases, and 8 bases lay outside the gene matches. The CDR3 spells CASSPRTGGETQYF. The CDR3 coding sequence is TGTGCCAGCAGCCCACGGACAGGCGGGGAGACCCAGTACTTC. The variable domain in full, with the rest retrieved from reference TRBV5-4 and TRBJ2-5, is ETGVTQSPTHLIKTRGQQVTLRCSSQSGHNTVSWYQQALGQGPQFIFQYYREEENGRGNFPPRFSGLQFPNYSSELNVNALELDDSALYLCASSPRTGGETQYFGPGTRLLVL.

Only a few counts were recorded for this clone. The V call is TRBV6-2 or TRBV6-3, the J call TRBJ2-7; 7 bases map to TRBD2. The CDR3 is 17 residues long. V lost 5 bases to trimming and J lost 7 bases; unmatched junction nucleotides: 20. Germline CDR1 MNHEY, CDR2 SVGEGT. The CDR3 nucleotides read TGTGCCAGCAGTCACGCGGGGGTAGCGGCTCCCCGGGGAGAGCAGTACTTC. Amino acids: CASSHAGVAAPRGEQYF.

V gene TRBV7-3 combines with J gene TRBJ1-1; D is uncertain. In germline, CDR1 is SGHTA, CDR2 FQGTGA. The CDR3 consists of 11 residues. Trimming took 8 bases from V and 5 from J, leaving 9 bases between them. CDR3 sequence reads: CASGIKTEAFF. CDR3 bases: TGTGCCAGCGGGATTAAAACTGAAGCTTTCTTT.

This sequence joins TRBV5-1 and TRBJ2-2, with 10 bases that match TRBD1. Germline V gene data show CDR1 as SGHRS and CDR2 as YFSETQ. The trim removed 3 bases at V and 5 bases at J, leaving 4 bases unmatched. The CDR3 length is 15 residues. DNA for the CDR3: TGCGCCAGCAGCTCAAAGGACAGGGGGACCGGGGAGCTGTTTTTT. It is translated as CASSSKDRGTGELFF. Looking up the rest from reference TRBV5-1 and TRBJ2-2 gives the full variable domain: KAGVTQTPRYLIKTRGQQVTLSCSPISGHRSVSWYQQTPGQGLQFLFEYFSETQRNKGNFPGRFSGRQFSNSRSEMNVSTLELGDSALYLCASSSKDRGTGELFFGEGSRLTVL.

The gene calls are TRBV18 and TRBJ2-1, with 14 bases fitting TRBD2. V shed 3 bases and J 9 bases; nucleotides not matched to a gene: 4. The CDR3 extends over 15 amino acids. Germline V CDR1 and CDR2: KGHSH, LQKENI. CDR3 in amino acids: CASSPGLAGASEQFF. The CDR3 DNA reads TGTGCCAGCTCACCGGGACTAGCGGGAGCTAGTGAGCAGTTCTTC.

For this clone: Other DNA sequences in the sample encode the same CDR3. J is TRBJ1-2 and V is TRBV12-3 or TRBV12-4; 11 bases are shared with TRBD1. The CDR3 covers 13 residues. J lost 8 bases, V lost 6 bases, and 5 bases had no gene match. CDR3 sequence reads: CASRRGQGEGYTF. The CDR3 DNA follows: TGTGCCAGCAGACGGGGACAGGGGGAAGGCTACACCTTC.

The chain recombines TRBV25-1 with TRBJ2-3; 7 bases are shared with TRBD2. The CDR3 is 15 amino acids. V shed 0 bases and J 4 bases; nucleotides not matched to a gene: 4. Germline V CDR1 and CDR2: MGHDK, SYGVNS. CDR3 amino acids: CASSEYRGSPDTQYF. CDR3 nucleotides: TGTGCCAGCAGTGAATATCGCGGGAGCCCAGATACGCAGTATTTT.

The genes are TRBV6-5 and TRBJ1-1; D is possibly TRBD1 (5 bases). Germline CDR1 and CDR2: MNHEY and SVGAGI. V lost 6 bases, J lost 0 bases, and 11 bases lay in between. The CDR3 length is 14 residues. The CDR3 here is CASSFGHLNTEAFF. For the CDR3, the DNA is TGTGCCAGCAGCTTTGGACACCTGAACACTGAAGCTTTCTTT.

The chain is built from TRBV7-2 and TRBJ2-1; D is possibly TRBD2 (6 bases). This CDR3 contains 16 residues. Germline values: CDR1 SGHTA, CDR2 FQGNSA. Trimming removed 1 base at V and 7 bases at J, with 17 bases between. CDR3 sequence: CASSLGPSAGFNEQFF. In DNA, the CDR3 is TGTGCCAGCAGCTTAGGTCCTAGCGCGGGCTTTAATGAGCAGTTCTTC.

J is TRBJ1-1 and V is TRBV11-2; D is perhaps TRBD1 (6 bases). V was cut by 1 base and J by 5 bases, with 14 bases left in between. This CDR3 is 15 amino acids long. CDR1 and CDR2 (germline): SGHAT, FQNNGV. The CDR3 region has the DNA TGTGCCAGCAGCTTAGTAGCAGGGGCGATAACTGAAGCTTTCTTT. It translates to CASSLVAGAITEAFF.